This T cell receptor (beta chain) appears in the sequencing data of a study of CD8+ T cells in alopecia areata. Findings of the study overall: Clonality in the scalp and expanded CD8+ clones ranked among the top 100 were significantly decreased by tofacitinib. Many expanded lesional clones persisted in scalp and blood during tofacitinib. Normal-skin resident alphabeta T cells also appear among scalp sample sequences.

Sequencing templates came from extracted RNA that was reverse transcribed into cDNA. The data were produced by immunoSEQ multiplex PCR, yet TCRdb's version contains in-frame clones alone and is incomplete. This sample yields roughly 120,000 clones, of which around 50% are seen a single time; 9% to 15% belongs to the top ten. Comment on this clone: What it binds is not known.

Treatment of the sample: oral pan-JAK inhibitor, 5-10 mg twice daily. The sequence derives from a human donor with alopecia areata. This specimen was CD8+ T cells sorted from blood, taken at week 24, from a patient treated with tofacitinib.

CDR3 nucleotides: TGTGCCAGCAGTTTAGCGCCCGGGACAGGGGACAATGAGCAGTTCTTC. This gives the protein CASSLAPGTGDNEQFF. This chain uses TRBV27 with TRBJ2-1; 10 bases match TRBD1. The CDR3 has 16 amino acids. Germline V CDR1 and CDR2: MNHEY, SMNVEV (reference sequence). With 2 bases clipped from V and 5 bases from J, the junction kept 6 bases outside the gene matches.